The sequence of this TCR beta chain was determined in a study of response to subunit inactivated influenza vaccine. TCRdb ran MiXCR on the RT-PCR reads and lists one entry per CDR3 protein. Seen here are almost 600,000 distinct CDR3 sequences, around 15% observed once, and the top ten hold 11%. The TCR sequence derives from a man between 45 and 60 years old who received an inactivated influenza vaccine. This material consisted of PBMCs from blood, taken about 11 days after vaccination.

Here the CDR3 reads CAIRDSGLTEAFF. Here the CDR3 DNA reads TGTGCCATCAGAGATTCAGGGTTGACTGAAGCTTTCTTT. V is TRBV10-3 and J is TRBJ1-1, with D possibly matching TRBD1 (5 bases). The CDR3 contains 13 residues. Germline assignment: CDR1 ENHRY and CDR2 SYGVKD. V lost 6 bases and J lost 5, with 13 bases in between.